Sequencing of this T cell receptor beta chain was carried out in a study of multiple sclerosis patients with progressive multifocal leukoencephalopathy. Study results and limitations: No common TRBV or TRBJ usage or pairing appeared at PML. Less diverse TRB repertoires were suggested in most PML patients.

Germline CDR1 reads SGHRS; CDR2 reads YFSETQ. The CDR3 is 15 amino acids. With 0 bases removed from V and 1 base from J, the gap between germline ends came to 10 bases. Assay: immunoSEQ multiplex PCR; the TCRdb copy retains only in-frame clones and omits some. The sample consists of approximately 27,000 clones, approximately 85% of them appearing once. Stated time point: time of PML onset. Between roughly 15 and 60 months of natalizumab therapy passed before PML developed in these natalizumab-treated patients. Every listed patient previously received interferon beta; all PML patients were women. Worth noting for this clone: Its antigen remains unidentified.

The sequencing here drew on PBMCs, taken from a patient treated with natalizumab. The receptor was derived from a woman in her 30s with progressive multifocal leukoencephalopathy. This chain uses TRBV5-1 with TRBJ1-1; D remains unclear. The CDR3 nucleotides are TGCGCCAGCAGCTTGGCCGACTCCGCGAACACTGAAGCTTTCTTT. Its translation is CASSLADSANTEAFF.